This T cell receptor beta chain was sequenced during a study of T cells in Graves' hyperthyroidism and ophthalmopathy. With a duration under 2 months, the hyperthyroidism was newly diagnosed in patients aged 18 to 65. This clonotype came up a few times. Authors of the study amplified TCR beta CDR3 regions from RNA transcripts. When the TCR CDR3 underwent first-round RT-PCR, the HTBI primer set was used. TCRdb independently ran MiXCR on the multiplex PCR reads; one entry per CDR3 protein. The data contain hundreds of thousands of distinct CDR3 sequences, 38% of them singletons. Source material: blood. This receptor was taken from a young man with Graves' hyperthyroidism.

CDR3 coding DNA: TGTGCCAGCAGCCAGGGGGCTTTTGGTTCACCCCTCCACTTT. The encoded protein is CASSQGAFGSPLHF. This chain connects TRBV14 to TRBJ1-6; possible D gene TRBD1, 6 bases. The germline V gene encodes CDR1 SGHDN and CDR2 FVKESK. V was pared by 3 bases and J by 9 bases, with 12 bases between. The CDR3 sequence is 14 residues long.